Listed below are T cell receptor beta chains from one sample, sequenced in a study of blood T cell repertoires in COVID-19. Profiling relied on immunoSEQ multiplex PCR, and the TCRdb table lists in-frame clones only, not all of them. The data hold over 250,000 clones, with roughly 90% observed a single time. The sequenced sample consisted of peripheral blood. The origin of the receptors is a man in his 60s who had recovered from COVID-19. CDR3s include the opening cysteine and the closing phenylalanine or tryptophan. The D gene is left open where the match is weak. The size of a clone is reported for some rows only, either as once, few or many, or as a class for expanded clones.

length: 14; size: NA; J: TRBJ2-7; V: TRBV11-2; D: TRBD2; CDR3: CASSLASGRYEQYF; DNA: TGTGCCAGCAGCTTAGCTAGCGGGCGGTACGAGCAGTACTTC
length: 17; size: once; J: TRBJ1-5; V: TRBV4-2; D: NA; CDR3: CASSQDVGPGAGQPQHF; DNA: TGTGCCAGCAGCCAAGATGTTGGGCCAGGGGCGGGTCAGCCCCAGCATTTT
length: 15; size: NA; J: TRBJ2-1; V: TRBV5-1; D: NA; CDR3: CASSLTGTTYNEQFF; DNA: TGCGCCAGCAGCTTGACAGGTACTACCTACAATGAGCAGTTCTTC
length: 13; size: NA; J: TRBJ2-7; V: TRBV18; D: NA; CDR3: CASSPAGRYEQYF; DNA: TGTGCCAGCTCACCAGCGGGAAGGTACGAGCAGTACTTC
length: 14; size: few; J: TRBJ1-6; V: TRBV27; D: NA; CDR3: CASSAGFPSSPLHF; DNA: TGTGCCAGCTCGGCGGGCTTTCCTTCTTCACCCCTCCACTTT
length: 15; size: few; J: TRBJ2-1; V: TRBV5-8; D: NA; CDR3: CASSLWDLRGGEQFF; DNA: TGTGCCAGCAGCTTGTGGGATCTTAGGGGCGGTGAGCAGTTCTTC
length: 14; size: NA; J: TRBJ2-5; V: TRBV9; D: TRBD1; CDR3: CASSATGVRETQYF; DNA: TGTGCCAGCAGCGCGACAGGGGTGCGAGAGACCCAGTACTTC
length: 14; size: NA; J: TRBJ2-5; V: TRBV10-3; D: TRBD2; CDR3: CAISIGTIQETQYF; DNA: TGTGCCATCAGCATTGGGACTATCCAAGAGACCCAGTACTTC
length: 16; size: NA; J: TRBJ2-7; V: TRBV6-2/TRBV6-3; D: NA; CDR3: CASSFLAGQHSYEQYF; DNA: TGTGCCAGCAGTTTCCTAGCCGGACAGCACTCCTACGAGCAGTACTTC
length: 16; size: NA; J: TRBJ2-7; V: TRBV2; D: TRBD1; CDR3: CASTQGGQGAPYEQYF; DNA: TGTGCCAGCACCCAGGGGGGACAGGGAGCCCCTTACGAGCAGTACTTC
length: 18; size: once; J: TRBJ2-5; V: TRBV7-6; D: TRBD2; CDR3: CASSLGDTSGGYQETQYF; DNA: TGTGCCAGCAGCTTAGGGGATACTAGCGGGGGGTACCAAGAGACCCAGTACTTC
length: 15; size: NA; J: TRBJ2-7; V: TRBV6-5; D: TRBD1; CDR3: CASSWSGTGYYEQYF; DNA: TGTGCCAGCAGTTGGTCCGGGACAGGCTACTACGAGCAGTACTTC
length: 14; size: NA; J: TRBJ2-4; V: TRBV19; D: NA; CDR3: CASSWELAKNIQYF; DNA: TGTGCCAGTAGTTGGGAGTTAGCCAAAAACATTCAGTACTTC
length: 16; size: NA; J: TRBJ2-5; V: TRBV7-3; D: TRBD2; CDR3: CASSLTGLASQETQYF; DNA: TGTGCCAGCAGCTTAACGGGACTAGCGAGCCAAGAGACCCAGTACTTC
length: 13; size: NA; J: TRBJ2-7; V: TRBV5-4; D: NA; CDR3: CASSSTRRNEQYF; DNA: TGTGCCAGCAGCTCCACCCGGAGGAACGAGCAGTACTTC
length: 15; size: NA; J: TRBJ1-5; V: TRBV7-8; D: NA; CDR3: CASSPVGQGNQPQHF; DNA: TGTGCCAGCAGTCCAGTAGGTCAGGGAAATCAGCCCCAGCATTTT
length: 16; size: NA; J: TRBJ1-2; V: TRBV6-2/TRBV6-3; D: NA; CDR3: CASSYGPDGFNYGYTF; DNA: TGTGCCAGCAGTTACGGCCCCGACGGGTTTAACTATGGCTACACCTTC
length: 13; size: NA; J: TRBJ2-1; V: TRBV5-1; D: NA; CDR3: CASQVGAANEQFF; DNA: TGCGCCAGCCAAGTCGGAGCGGCGAATGAGCAGTTCTTC
length: 14; size: NA; J: TRBJ1-1; V: TRBV10-3; D: TRBD1; CDR3: CAISGGQVNTEAFF; DNA: TGTGCCATCAGTGGGGGACAGGTTAACACTGAAGCTTTCTTT
length: 14; size: NA; J: TRBJ2-2; V: TRBV3-1/TRBV3-2; D: NA; CDR3: CASSQGAGTGELFF; DNA: TGTGCCAGCAGCCAAGGGGCAGGCACCGGGGAGCTGTTTTTT